The following is a T cell receptor (beta chain) sequence with its context. These data come from a study of blood T cell repertoires in COVID-19. Study-level background: The United States, Italy and Spain provided the acute and convalescent COVID-19 samples. T cells, B-cell-depleted T cells, or PBMCs provided the cDNA or gDNA that served as material.

Trimming took 0 bases from V and 0 from J; bases not matched to a gene: 11. The CDR3 is 20 amino acids. CDR1 is LGHNA, CDR2 YSLEER, per germline. The method was immunoSEQ multiplex PCR; TCRdb's version includes in-frame clones alone and lacks a portion of them. The sample consists of 130,000 to 150,000 clones, around nine tenths of them appearing once. Sequencing was done on a sample of peripheral blood. This TCR derives from a human donor in a cohort sampled during active COVID-19. The chain joins TRBV4-3 to TRBJ2-1; TRBD2 matches at 10 bases. The CDR3 reads CASSQEYSGGAFSSYNEQFF. The CDR3 nucleotides read TGCGCCAGCAGCCAAGAGTACAGCGGGGGGGCCTTCAGCTCCTACAATGAGCAGTTCTTC.